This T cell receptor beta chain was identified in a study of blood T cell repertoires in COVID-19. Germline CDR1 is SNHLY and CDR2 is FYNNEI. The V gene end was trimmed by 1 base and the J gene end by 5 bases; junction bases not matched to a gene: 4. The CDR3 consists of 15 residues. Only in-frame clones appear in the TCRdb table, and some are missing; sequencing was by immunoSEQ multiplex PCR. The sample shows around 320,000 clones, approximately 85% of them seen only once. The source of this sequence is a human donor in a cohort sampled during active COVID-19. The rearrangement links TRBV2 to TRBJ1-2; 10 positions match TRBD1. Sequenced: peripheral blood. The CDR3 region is CASSEGQGAQYGYTF. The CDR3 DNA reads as TGTGCCAGCAGTGAAGGACAGGGGGCCCAGTATGGCTACACCTTC.